What follows describes a single T cell receptor beta chain. Clones were read by immunoSEQ multiplex PCR, and TCRdb kept only the in-frame ones, dropping some. The repertoire consists of 20,000 or so clones, with approximately 80% occurring once and the leading ten covering approximately 10%. This specimen belongs to a study of somatic mutations in cytotoxic T cells in rheumatoid arthritis. As for the study in general: Collection of patient blood (around 33 ml EDTA) took place right after diagnosis, before any treatment. The authors flow-sorted some V beta antibody-stained T-cell populations at nearly 100% purity, including V beta1+ cells that they sequenced for TCRB.

The material sequenced was CD8+ T cells sorted from blood. The sequence was obtained from a man younger than 35 with rheumatoid arthritis.

The CDR3, as DNA: TGTGCCAGCAGTCCCGACAGGGGGCCAGAGACCCAGTACTTC. This sequence encodes CASSPDRGPETQYF. V is TRBV27 and J is TRBJ2-5; 10 bases are a match to TRBD1. The V and J ends lost 5 bases and 4 bases, in that order; junction bases with no gene match: 4. Per germline, CDR1 MNHEY and CDR2 SMNVEV (reference sequence). The CDR3 length is 14 residues.